The 14 T cell receptor beta chains below were found in one sample sequenced in a study of cytomegalovirus exposure and HLA in healthy donors. Profiled with immunoSEQ multiplex PCR; TCRdb holds only in-frame clones, not every one. Counted here are approximately 130,000 clones, roughly 84% occurring once; the ten biggest clones make up under 2.5%. Sample: PBMCs. The source is a woman in her twenties or thirties in good health and CMV-seronegative.

This clone was seen a few times. This chain connects TRBV2 to TRBJ1-2; D is unclear. The CDR3 spans 10 residues. Germline V gives CDR1 SNHLY, CDR2 FYNNEI. Trimming took off 5 bases at V and 5 bases at J, with 3 bases between the two ends. This chain's CDR3 is CASSSYGYTF. The DNA for the CDR3 is TGTGCCAGCAGTTCGTATGGCTACACCTTC.

The V call is TRBV7-8, the J call TRBJ2-3, with a possible D match to TRBD2 (7 bases). The CDR3 loop spans 18 amino acids. Germline CDR1 and CDR2: SGHVS and FQNEAQ. V was cut by 1 base and J by 2 bases, with 19 bases left in between. The chain's CDR3 is CASSLENTGTTLTDTQYF. In DNA, the CDR3 is TGTGCCAGCAGCTTAGAAAACACAGGGACTACTCTCACAGATACGCAGTATTTT.

V gene TRBV19 combines with J gene TRBJ2-3, with 8 nucleotides matching TRBD2. Trimming at V came to 5 bases and at J to 8 bases, leaving 15 bases not matched to a gene. CDR1 and CDR2 from the germline V gene are LNHDA and SQIVND (reference sequence). There are 16 residues in the CDR3. The CDR3 sequence is CASSRRGGFGEGTQYF. For the CDR3, the DNA is TGTGCCAGTAGTCGCCGGGGGGGCTTCGGGGAAGGTACGCAGTATTTT.

This chain links TRBV5-4 with TRBJ2-1; possible D gene TRBD1, 5 bases. Per the germline V gene, CDR1 is SGHNT and CDR2 is YYREEE (reference sequence). The CDR3 is 13 residues long. The V end was cut by 2 bases, the J end by 4 bases, with 7 bases between. The CDR3 coding sequence is TGTGCCAGCAGCTTTCCAGGGTACAATGAGCAGTTCTTC. It is translated as CASSFPGYNEQFF.

The V and J genes are TRBV5-1 and TRBJ2-1, with 8 bases lining up with TRBD1. Trimming cost V 3 bases and J 6 bases; bases outside gene matches: 5. CDR1 is SGHRS, CDR2 YFSETQ, per germline. The length of the CDR3 is 14 residues. CDR3 in DNA: TGCGCCAGCAGCTGGGGGACAGGTTCCAATGAGCAGTTCTTC. Translated: CASSWGTGSNEQFF.

This chain connects TRBV15 to TRBJ1-1; TRBD1 agrees at 7 bases. This CDR3 has 18 residues. Losses at the gene ends were 2 bases for V and 3 bases for J; bases not matched to a gene: 15. Per the germline V gene, CDR1 is LNHNV and CDR2 is YYDKDF (reference sequence). For the CDR3, the DNA is TGTGCCACCAGCAGAACAGGGGAATGGGGGTTCTCGGACACTGAAGCTTTCTTT. Its translation is CATSRTGEWGFSDTEAFF.

This chain joins TRBV20-1 and TRBJ1-2; D gene unclear. The CDR3 spans 11 residues. Trimming cost V 2 bases and J 5 bases, with 6 bases left between them. CDR1 is DFQATT and CDR2 is SNEGSKA in the germline V gene (reference sequence). The CDR3 loop is CSARNKYGYTF. The CDR3 region has the DNA TGCAGTGCTAGAAACAAATATGGCTACACCTTC.

The chain joins TRBV7-2 to TRBJ2-5; D may be TRBD2 (7 bases). Trimming took off 4 bases at V and 5 bases at J, with 14 bases between the two ends. Germline CDR1 SGHTA, CDR2 FQGNSA. The CDR3 consists of 14 residues. Here the CDR3 DNA reads TGTGCCAGCAGCTGGGGGGGCCGGGGGGAGACCCAGTACTTC. Translation: CASSWGGRGETQYF.

The CDR3 DNA reads as TGTGCCAGTAGTATAGATCTATCCCAAGAGACCCAGTACTTC. Its translation: CASSIDLSQETQYF. The chain employs TRBV19 and TRBJ2-5, with D uncertain. The germline CDR1 and CDR2 sequences are LNHDA and SQIVND (reference sequence). V gave up 0 bases and J gave up 1 base, with 6 bases separating them. The CDR3 runs 14 residues.

The V call is TRBV6-5, the J call TRBJ1-2; tentatively, D is TRBD1 (6 bases). Germline assignment: CDR1 MNHEY and CDR2 SVGAGI. V shed 3 bases and J shed 7 bases, with 18 bases lying between them. The CDR3 runs 15 residues. CDR3 sequence: CASSYQRRGGSGYTF. CDR3 DNA: TGTGCCAGCAGTTATCAACGTCGTGGGGGCAGTGGCTACACCTTC.

The CDR3 protein is CASGGLGAYEQYF. The CDR3 DNA follows: TGTGCCAGCGGGGGCCTTGGAGCCTACGAGCAGTACTTC. This chain uses TRBV21-1 with TRBJ2-7; the D call in the table, TRBD1, was not verified against the DNA. TRBV21-1 is deemed a pseudogene. The CDR3 length is 13 residues.

This chain joins TRBV2 and TRBJ1-2, with D perhaps TRBD1 (6 bases). The CDR3 length is 14 residues. Germline CDR1 is SNHLY and CDR2 is FYNNEI. V was shortened by 6 bases and J by 4 bases, with 15 bases between the two germline ends. Here the CDR3 reads CASREQGGVYGYTF. In DNA, the CDR3 is TGTGCCAGCAGGGAACAGGGAGGGGTCTATGGCTACACCTTC. Drawing the rest from reference TRBV2 and TRBJ1-2, the complete variable domain is EPEVTQTPSHQVTQMGQEVILRCVPISNHLYFYWYRQILGQKVEFLVSFYNNEISEKSEIFDDQFSVERPDGSNFTLKIRSTKLEDSAMYFCASREQGGVYGYTFGSGTRLTVV.

The rearrangement joins TRBV10-1 to TRBJ2-5; 12 nucleotides match TRBD2. J gave up 0 bases and V 3 bases, and 2 bases lay outside the gene matches. This CDR3 comprises 16 residues. Germline V lookup: CDR1 WNHNN, CDR2 SYGVQD (reference sequence). The CDR3 DNA sequence: TGCGCCAGCAGTGATCGGACTAGCGGGGACCAAGAGACCCAGTACTTC. It yields the protein CASSDRTSGDQETQYF.

This clone has a single count. The chain couples TRBV7-2 to TRBJ2-1; TRBD1 agrees at 9 bases. The germline gives CDR1 SGHTA, CDR2 FQGNSA. V was clipped by 3 bases and J by 4 bases; unmatched bases: 4. This CDR3 has 15 residues. CDR3 region: CASSFGTGSYNEQFF. In DNA, the CDR3 is TGTGCCAGCAGCTTCGGGACAGGGTCATACAATGAGCAGTTCTTC.